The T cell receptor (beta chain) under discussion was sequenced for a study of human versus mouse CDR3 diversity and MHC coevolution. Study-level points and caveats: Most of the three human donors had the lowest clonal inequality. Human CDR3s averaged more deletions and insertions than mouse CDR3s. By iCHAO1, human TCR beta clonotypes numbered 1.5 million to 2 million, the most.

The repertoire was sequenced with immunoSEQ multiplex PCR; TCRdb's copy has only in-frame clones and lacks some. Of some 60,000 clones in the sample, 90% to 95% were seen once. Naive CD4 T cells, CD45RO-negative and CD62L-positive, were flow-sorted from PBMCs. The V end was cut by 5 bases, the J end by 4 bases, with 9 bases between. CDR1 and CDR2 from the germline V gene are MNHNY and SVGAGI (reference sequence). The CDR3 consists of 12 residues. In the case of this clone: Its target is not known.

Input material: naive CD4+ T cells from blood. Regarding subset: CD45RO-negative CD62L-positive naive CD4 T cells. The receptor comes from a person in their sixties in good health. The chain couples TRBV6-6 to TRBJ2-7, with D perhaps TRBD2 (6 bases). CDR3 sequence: CASSVGRYEQYF. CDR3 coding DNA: TGTGCCAGCAGTGTAGGGAGGTACGAGCAGTACTTC.